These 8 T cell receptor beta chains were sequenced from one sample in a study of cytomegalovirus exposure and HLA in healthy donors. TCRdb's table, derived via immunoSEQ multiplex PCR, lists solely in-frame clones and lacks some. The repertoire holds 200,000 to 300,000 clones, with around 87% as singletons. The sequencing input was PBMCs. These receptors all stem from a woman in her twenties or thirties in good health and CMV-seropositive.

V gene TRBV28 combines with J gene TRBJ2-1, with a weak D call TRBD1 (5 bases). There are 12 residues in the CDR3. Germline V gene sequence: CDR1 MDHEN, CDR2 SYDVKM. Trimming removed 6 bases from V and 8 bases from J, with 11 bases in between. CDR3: CASSGDSYEQFF. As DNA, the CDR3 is TGTGCCAGCAGCGGTGACAGCTATGAGCAGTTCTTC.

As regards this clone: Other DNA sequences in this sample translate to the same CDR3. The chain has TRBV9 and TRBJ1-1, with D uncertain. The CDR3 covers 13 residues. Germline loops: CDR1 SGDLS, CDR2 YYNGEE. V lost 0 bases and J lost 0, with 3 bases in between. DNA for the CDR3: TGTGCCAGCAGCGTAGCAGTGAACACTGAAGCTTTCTTT. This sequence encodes CASSVAVNTEAFF.

The CDR3 spells CASSPLPPRAGDTGELFF. DNA of the CDR3: TGTGCCAGCTCACCACTTCCCCCTCGAGCGGGAGACACCGGGGAGCTGTTTTTT. The chain joins TRBV18 to TRBJ2-2, with 8 positions matching TRBD2. J gave up 3 bases and V 1 base, and 10 bases lay outside the gene matches. CDR1 is KGHSH, CDR2 LQKENI, per germline. There are 18 residues in the CDR3.

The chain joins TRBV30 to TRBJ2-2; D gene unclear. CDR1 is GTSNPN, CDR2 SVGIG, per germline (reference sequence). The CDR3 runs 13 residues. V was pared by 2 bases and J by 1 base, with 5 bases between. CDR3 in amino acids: CAWSPQNTGELFF. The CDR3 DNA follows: TGTGCCTGGAGTCCCCAGAACACCGGGGAGCTGTTTTTT.

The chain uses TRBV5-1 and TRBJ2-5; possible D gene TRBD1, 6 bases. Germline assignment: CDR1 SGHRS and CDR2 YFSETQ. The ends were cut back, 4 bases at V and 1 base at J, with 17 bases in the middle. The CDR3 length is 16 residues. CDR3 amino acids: CASSRNRDTLQETQYF. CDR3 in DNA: TGCGCCAGCAGCCGTAACCGGGACACACTCCAAGAGACCCAGTACTTC.

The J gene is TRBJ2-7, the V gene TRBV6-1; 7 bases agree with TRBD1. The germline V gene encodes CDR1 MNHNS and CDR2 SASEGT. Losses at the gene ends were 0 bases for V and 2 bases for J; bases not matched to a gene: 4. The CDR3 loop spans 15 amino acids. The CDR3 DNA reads TGTGCCAGCAGTGAAGCGACAGGGATAGCCTACGAGCAGTACTTC. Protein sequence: CASSEATGIAYEQYF.

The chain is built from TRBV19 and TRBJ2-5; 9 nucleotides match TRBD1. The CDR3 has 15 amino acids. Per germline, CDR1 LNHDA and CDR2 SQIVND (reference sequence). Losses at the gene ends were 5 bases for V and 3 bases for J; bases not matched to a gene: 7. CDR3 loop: CASSRPGTGKETQYF. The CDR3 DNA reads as TGTGCCAGTAGTCGACCCGGGACAGGGAAAGAGACCCAGTACTTC.

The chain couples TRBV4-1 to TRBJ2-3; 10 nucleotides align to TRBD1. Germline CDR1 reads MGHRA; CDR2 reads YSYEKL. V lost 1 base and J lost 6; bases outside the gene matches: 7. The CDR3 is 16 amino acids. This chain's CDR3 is CASSQGLGQGKDTQYF. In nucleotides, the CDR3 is TGCGCCAGCAGCCAAGGACTGGGACAGGGGAAGGATACGCAGTATTTT.